This T cell receptor beta chain is from a study of beta chain features in type 1 diabetes. Study-wide context: No age, gender or cell yield differences were seen between patients and healthy donors.

Sampling consisted of one heparinised blood draw per donor, averaging roughly 0.12 L. In all sorted populations, purity surpassed 95%. The sequenced template was cDNA made from the entire isolated RNA. Assay: immunoSEQ multiplex PCR; the TCRdb copy retains only in-frame clones and omits some. The sample lists 300,000 to 450,000 clones, 9.6% occurring once. Details on this clone: Its antigen remains unidentified.

J gave up 3 bases and V 3 bases, and 6 bases lay outside the gene matches. In germline, CDR1 is SGHRS, CDR2 YFSETQ. The CDR3 has 15 amino acids. Notes on the study in general: All four CD4+ subsets of Type 1 diabetes patients contained TCRB CDR3s that were moderately but significantly shorter.

The specimen sequenced was central memory CD4+ T cells from blood. The receptor was derived from a man between 25 and 39 years old with type 1 diabetes. The chain uses TRBV5-1 and TRBJ1-1; 9 bases line up with TRBD1. CDR3 DNA sequence: TGCGCCAGCAGCTGGACAGGGGTAGAGGACACTGAAGCTTTCTTT. Translation: CASSWTGVEDTEAFF.